This TCR beta chain was obtained from a study of cytomegalovirus exposure and HLA in healthy donors (TCRdb year 2017). Looking at the study overall: According to a later analysis, one platform produced both the roughly 110 validation repertoires and the approximately 660 repertoires of the first cohort. The study aimed to test whether cataloging public T cell receptors could reveal signatures of past pathogen exposure. To predict cytomegalovirus infection status, the study brought together high-throughput TCR immunosequencing, statistical association of individual TCRs with disease status, and machine learning. Besides the first cohort of 500 to 700 subjects, a separate validation cohort made up of over 95 different subjects was used.

Receptor amplification or capture employed the immunoSEQ multiplex PCR assay. The authors' pipeline ran thus. A statistical classification framework was developed to diagnose cytomegalovirus status using the catalog of TCR beta chain sequences. Not all clones reach the TCRdb copy of this immuneACCESS table, which keeps in-frame sequences only. Checked studies attribute under half of the gap to unresolved V genes and leave the rest unexplained. That table supplies the V and J calls and clone size; D and trimming were determined from the DNA. This sample comprises 200,000 to 250,000 clones, 75% to 90% of them detected only once. The ten largest clones add up to roughly 5.4% of the sample. The donors were included in the validation cohort of over a hundred subjects, a group kept apart from the roughly 700-subject first cohort. CDR1 is given as LNHDA and CDR2 as SQIVND, both from the germline V gene (reference sequence). Trimmed from V: 4 bases; trimmed from J: 5 bases; junction bases lacking a gene match: 4. Taken from cysteine to phenylalanine, the CDR3 has 13 residues. The only DNA kept is the CDR3, 39 bases in frame from the first base.

The paper as a whole reports these results and caveats: In the study, 164 TCR beta chains were listed as associated with cytomegalovirus. The classifier was reported to diagnose cytomegalovirus status with high specificity and sensitivity in both the original and validation cohorts. A later analysis found that TCRs clustered in the first cohort also tended to co-occur in the roughly 120 validation repertoires, with 90% to 95% of cluster scores above 0. A few of the identified cytomegalovirus-associated TCR beta chains were confirmed in vitro to be specific for cytomegalovirus antigens. A later analysis lacked HLA typing for the validation cohort, so it scored co-occurrence in that cohort across all 110 or so repertoires. Most TCR sequences were observed very rarely across donors, whereas some public TCRs were present in many individuals. According to the authors, the approach could potentially be generalized to other disease states and immunological phenotypes.

This clone has more than one count but fewer than ten. It has no known antigen specificity. No base qualities exist here, and no much larger clone lies one base off it. Recombination joined TRBV19 with TRBJ2-7; TRBD1 agrees with 8 junctional bases. Material: PBMCs. The source is a woman between 18 and 29 years old in good health and CMV-seronegative. The DNA reads as follows: TGTGCCAGTAGTAACGACAGGGGCAACGAGCAGTACTTC. Translation gives CASSNDRGNEQYF.